The 27 T cell receptor beta chains in this list originate from one sample, sequenced in a study of T cell responses to AZD1222 COVID-19 vaccine. TCRdb keeps only in-frame clones here, not all; method: immunoSEQ multiplex PCR. Of some 130,000 clones listed, approximately 92% were seen once; the top ten hold approximately 6.5%. The sequencing here drew on peripheral blood, taken 28 days after the second AZD1222 dose. Every receptor here comes from an adult who received the AZD1222 COVID-19 vaccine.

This clone has only a few counts. The chain combines TRBV18 with TRBJ1-2, with a weak D call TRBD1 (6 bases). Germline V gene sequence: CDR1 KGHSH, CDR2 LQKENI. V dropped 2 bases and J dropped 6 bases, with 16 bases sitting between them. This CDR3 region has 15 residues. The CDR3 spells CASSPGMQGTNGYTF. DNA of the CDR3: TGTGCCAGCTCACCAGGCATGCAGGGGACTAATGGCTACACCTTC.

This clone has a single count. The gene calls are TRBV10-3 and TRBJ1-2; possible D gene TRBD1, 5 bases. Germline lookup yields CDR1 ENHRY and CDR2 SYGVKD. The CDR3 runs to 18 residues. The V end lost 4 bases, the J end lost 5 bases, and 26 bases lay between the germline ends. DNA of the CDR3: TGTGCCATCAGTGGGAAGGGGAATGGATTTTGGGAGATTTATGGCTACACCTTC. Its protein is CAISGKGNGFWEIYGYTF.

The rearrangement joins TRBV27 to TRBJ2-1; D remains unclear. The CDR3 extends over 11 amino acids. V lost 3 bases to trimming and J lost 9 bases, with 6 bases between them. Germline V gene data show CDR1 as MNHEY and CDR2 as SMNVEV (reference sequence). CDR3 sequence: CASSFGREQFF. The CDR3 DNA is TGTGCCAGCAGTTTCGGACGTGAGCAGTTCTTC.

This sequence joins TRBV11-2 and TRBJ1-2; D not resolved. V was cut by 3 bases and J by 4 bases, with 9 bases left in between. The CDR3 length is 13 residues. The germline V gene has CDR1 SGHAT and CDR2 FQNNGV. The DNA of the CDR3 is TGTGCCAGCAGCTTTGACGGAATCTATGGCTACACCTTC. It specifies CASSFDGIYGYTF.

This rearrangement joins TRBV30 to TRBJ1-6, with a weak D call TRBD1 (5 bases). Germline values: CDR1 GTSNPN, CDR2 SVGIG (reference sequence). V lost 3 bases, J lost 2 bases, and 8 bases lay in between. CDR3 length: 14 residues. CDR3 loop: CAWRTDTYNSPLHF. The CDR3, as DNA: TGTGCCTGGAGGACAGACACCTATAATTCACCCCTCCACTTT. The entire variable domain, with the rest obtained from reference TRBV30 and TRBJ1-6, is as follows: SQTIHQWPATLVQPVGSPLSLECTVEGTSNPNLYWYRQAAGRGLQLLFYSVGIGQISSEVPQNLSASRPQDRQFILSSKKLLLSDSGFYLCAWRTDTYNSPLHFGNGTRLTVT.

V and J are TRBV4-2 and TRBJ1-5; possibly TRBD1 for D (5 bases). The CDR3 totals 15 residues. V was trimmed by 4 bases and J by 1 base, leaving 11 bases between them. Germline V CDR1 and CDR2: LGHNA, YNFKEQ. CDR3 in DNA: TGTGCCAGCAGCCTGGAGGGGAACAGCAATCAGCCCCAGCATTTT. It codes for CASSLEGNSNQPQHF.

J is TRBJ1-5 and V is TRBV4-1; possibly TRBD1 for D (5 bases). Trimming removed 0 bases from V and 3 bases from J, with 12 bases in between. CDR3 length: 16 residues. CDR1 and CDR2 from the germline V gene are MGHRA and YSYEKL. The CDR3 DNA reads as TGCGCCAGCAGCCAAGATATGACAGCTTTCAATCAGCCCCAGCATTTT. The encoded protein is CASSQDMTAFNQPQHF.

The rearrangement links TRBV7-6 to TRBJ2-1; no reliable D call. Per the germline V gene, CDR1 is SGHVS and CDR2 is FNYEAQ. This CDR3 comprises 13 residues. V lost 1 base, J lost 8 bases, and 9 bases lay in between. The CDR3 DNA follows: TGTGCCAGCAGCTTAGGGGCTACCGATGAGCAGTTCTTC. Amino acids: CASSLGATDEQFF.

V usage is TRBV4-3 and J usage is TRBJ1-5, with D possibly being TRBD1 (5 bases). V lost 0 bases and J 5 bases, leaving 11 bases between the germline ends. Germline V gene sequence: CDR1 LGHNA, CDR2 YSLEER. There are 15 residues in the CDR3. This CDR3 is CASSQDQGDYQPQHF. DNA of the CDR3: TGCGCCAGCAGCCAAGATCAGGGAGATTATCAGCCCCAGCATTTT.

This clone is a singleton in its sample. The chain is built from TRBV25-1 and TRBJ2-2; D may be TRBD2 (5 bases). Between the trimmed V and J ends, which lost 2 bases and 5 bases, there was a span of 9 bases. Looked up from germline, CDR1 is MGHDK and CDR2 is SYGVNS. The CDR3 is made up of 14 amino acids. For the CDR3, the DNA is TGTGCCAGCAGTGAAAGAGGGTGGACCGGGGAGCTGTTTTTT. This translates into CASSERGWTGELFF.

The chain joins TRBV21-1 to TRBJ1-1. TRBV21-1 is recorded as a pseudogene. The CDR3 has 13 residues. As DNA, the CDR3 is TGTGCCAGCAGCGGCCCGGGTATTACTGAAGCTTTCTTT. Its translation is CASSGPGITEAFF.

The rearrangement joins TRBV2 to TRBJ1-2; D may be TRBD1 (6 bases). Looked up from germline, CDR1 is SNHLY and CDR2 is FYNNEI. The CDR3 is 14 amino acids. V lost 3 bases and J 4 bases, leaving 12 bases between the germline ends. The CDR3, as DNA: TGTGCCAGCAGTGAGGGGGCGACCCTCTATGGCTACACCTTC. The encoded protein is CASSEGATLYGYTF.

This clone was detected once. This sequence joins TRBV7-2 and TRBJ1-6; D unclear. The CDR3 is 14 residues long. Germline V gene data show CDR1 as SGHTA and CDR2 as FQGNSA. Trimming shortened V by 10 bases and J by 7 bases, and 17 bases separated the two germline ends. CDR3 nucleotides: TGTGCCACCAAACTGCGGCTAGAAAATTCACCCCTCCACTTT. Protein product: CATKLRLENSPLHF.

V usage is TRBV9 and J usage is TRBJ2-2; possible D gene TRBD1, 6 bases. CDR1 is SGDLS and CDR2 is YYNGEE in the germline V gene. Trimming left V 3 bases short and J 6 bases short, with 18 bases between. This CDR3 contains 16 residues. This chain's CDR3 is CASSGGLQGSPGELFF. Written as DNA, the CDR3 is TGTGCCAGCAGCGGAGGTTTACAGGGATCTCCCGGGGAGCTGTTTTTT.

The chain joins TRBV6-1 to TRBJ1-1; TRBD1 is a possible D gene (6 bases). Germline assignment: CDR1 MNHNS and CDR2 SASEGT. This CDR3 has 18 amino acids. V was clipped by 2 bases and J by 0 bases, with 19 bases between them. CDR3: CASSERGVGRKVNTEAFF. In DNA form, the CDR3 reads TGTGCCAGCAGTGAAAGGGGGGTGGGGAGGAAAGTGAACACTGAAGCTTTCTTT.

The rearrangement joins TRBV5-1 to TRBJ2-6; D not resolved. Deletions cut 0 bases from V and 4 bases from J, with 5 bases between. Germline CDR1 and CDR2: SGHRS and YFSETQ. The CDR3 is made up of 14 amino acids. In nucleotides, the CDR3 is TGCGCCAGCAGCTTGGGCCCCGGGGCCAACGTCCTGACTTTC. Its protein is CASSLGPGANVLTF.

The rearrangement joins TRBV4-2 to TRBJ1-6; no definite D call. Looked up from germline, CDR1 is LGHNA and CDR2 is YNFKEQ. The V end was cut by 1 base, the J end by 0 bases, with 7 bases between. CDR3 length equals 16 residues. DNA of the CDR3: TGTGCCAGCAGCCAAGTTGTGAGCTCCTATAATTCACCCCTCCACTTT. It codes for CASSQVVSSYNSPLHF.

The chain is built from TRBV7-9 and TRBJ2-7, with D possibly TRBD2 on 5 matching bases. Germline V lookup: CDR1 SEHNR, CDR2 FQNEAQ (reference sequence). This CDR3 comprises 13 residues. V shed 2 bases and J shed 3 bases, with 8 bases lying between them. As DNA, the CDR3 is TGTGCCAGCAGCTTACGGGGTGTCTACGAGCAGTACTTC. Its protein product is CASSLRGVYEQYF.

A few counts support this clone. This chain connects TRBV20-1 to TRBJ1-2; D is undetermined. Trimming took off 4 bases at V and 6 bases at J, with 6 bases between the two ends. Germline lookup yields CDR1 DFQATT and CDR2 SNEGSKA (reference sequence). CDR3 length: 10 amino acids. CDR3 nucleotide sequence: TGCAGTGCTATCAAGAATGGCTACACCTTC. Amino acid sequence: CSAIKNGYTF.

Remarks on this clone: Lacking the conserved final phenylalanine or tryptophan, this CDR3 likely reflects a read error. The limits of the CDR3 on the DNA are not certain, so only TCRdb's listed CDR3 is given. The chain recombines TRBV6-1 with TRBJ1-1; TRBD1 is taken as the D call from the table, unchecked against the DNA. Germline CDR1 is MNHNS and CDR2 is SASEGT. A total of 14 residues make up the CDR3, ends included. The CDR3 sequence is CASSEADRISAFPG.

The chain uses TRBV28 and TRBJ2-3; D may be TRBD2 (6 bases). V lost 5 bases to trimming and J lost 4 bases, with 16 bases between them. The CDR3 covers 15 residues. Per the germline V gene, CDR1 is MDHEN and CDR2 is SYDVKM. The CDR3 nucleotides read TGTGCCAGCAGTCCGGGGGAACTCGGTGCAGATACGCAGTATTTT. It translates to CASSPGELGADTQYF.

The rearrangement links TRBV11-3 to TRBJ2-3; either TRBD1 or TRBD2 may fit D (6 bases each). Germline values: CDR1 SGHNT, CDR2 YENEEA. The CDR3 length is 15 residues. The germline V and J ends were trimmed by 1 base and 2 bases, with 10 bases remaining between them. The CDR3 protein is CASSLGGGYTDTQYF. CDR3 sequence (DNA): TGTGCCAGCAGCTTAGGAGGGGGGTACACAGATACGCAGTATTTT.

The CDR3 nucleotides are TGTGCCAGCGAGCGGACAGGGGTTGAAAAACTGTTTTTT. Translated: CASERTGVEKLFF. The chain couples TRBV25-1 to TRBJ1-4; 9 bases align to TRBD1. The CDR3 sequence is 13 residues long. Germline trimming cut 8 bases from V and 7 bases from J; bases unmatched to any gene: 5. Germline lookup yields CDR1 MGHDK and CDR2 SYGVNS. Full variable domain (missing parts from reference TRBV25-1 and TRBJ1-4): EADIYQTPRYLVIGTGKKITLECSQTMGHDKMYWYQQDPGMELHLIHYSYGVNSTEKGDLSSESTVSRIRTEHFPLTLESARPSHTSQYLCASERTGVEKLFFGSGTQLSVL.

The gene calls are TRBV28 and TRBJ1-2; no reliable D call. Trimming pared 2 bases from V and 2 bases from J, leaving 3 bases between. CDR1 and CDR2 (germline): MDHEN, SYDVKM. The CDR3 is 12 residues long. The chain's CDR3 is CASSLQNYGYTF. Written as DNA, the CDR3 is TGTGCCAGCAGTTTACAGAACTATGGCTACACCTTC.

V and J are TRBV5-5 and TRBJ2-1; 7 bases map to TRBD2. The germline gives CDR1 SGHKS, CDR2 YYEKEE (reference sequence). The CDR3 contains 13 residues. Trimming cost V 7 bases and J 6 bases; bases outside gene matches: 7. CDR3 loop: CASCRWGGNEQFF. CDR3 nucleotides: TGTGCCAGCTGTAGGTGGGGGGGCAATGAGCAGTTCTTC.

Notes on this clone: A read error may produce the germline difference seen at one junction end. The chain recombines TRBV6-5 with TRBJ2-7; D ambiguous. The CDR3 sequence is 11 residues long. The germline V gene encodes CDR1 MNHEY and CDR2 SVGAGI. Here the CDR3 reads CASSYSHEQYF. Written as DNA, the CDR3 is TGTGCCAGCAGTTACTCCCACGAGCAGTACTTC.

The chain joins TRBV7-9 to TRBJ1-2; 9 bases line up with TRBD1. This CDR3 has 13 amino acids. Germline V gene data show CDR1 as SEHNR and CDR2 as FQNEAQ (reference sequence). V shed 7 bases and J 3 bases; nucleotides not matched to a gene: 3. The CDR3 DNA reads as TGTGCCAGCACCAGGACAGGGGACTATGGCTACACCTTC. Encoded protein: CASTRTGDYGYTF.